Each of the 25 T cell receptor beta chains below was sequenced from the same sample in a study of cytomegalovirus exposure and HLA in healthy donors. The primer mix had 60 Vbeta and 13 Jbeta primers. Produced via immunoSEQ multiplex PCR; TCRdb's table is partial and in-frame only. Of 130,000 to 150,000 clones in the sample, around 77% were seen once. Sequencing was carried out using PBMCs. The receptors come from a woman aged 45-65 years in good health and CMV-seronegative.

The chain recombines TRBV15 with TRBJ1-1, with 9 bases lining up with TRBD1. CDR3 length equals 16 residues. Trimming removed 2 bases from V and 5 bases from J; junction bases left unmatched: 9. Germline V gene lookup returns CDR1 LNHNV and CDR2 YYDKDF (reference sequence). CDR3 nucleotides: TGTGCCACCAGCAGAACCCCGGGACAGGGCAGTACTGAAGCTTTCTTT. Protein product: CATSRTPGQGSTEAFF.

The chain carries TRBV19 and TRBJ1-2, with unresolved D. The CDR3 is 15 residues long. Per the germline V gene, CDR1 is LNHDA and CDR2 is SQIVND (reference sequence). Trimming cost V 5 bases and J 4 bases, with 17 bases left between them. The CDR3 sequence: CASSLPMREIYGYTF. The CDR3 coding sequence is TGTGCCAGTAGTCTTCCCATGAGGGAAATCTATGGCTACACCTTC.

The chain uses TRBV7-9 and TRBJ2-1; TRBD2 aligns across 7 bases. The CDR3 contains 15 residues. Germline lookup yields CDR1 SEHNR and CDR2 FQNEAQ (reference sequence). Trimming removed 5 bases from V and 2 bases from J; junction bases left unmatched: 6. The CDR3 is CASSLGLGAYNEQFF. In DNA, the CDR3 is TGTGCCAGCAGCCTCGGACTAGGGGCCTACAATGAGCAGTTCTTC.

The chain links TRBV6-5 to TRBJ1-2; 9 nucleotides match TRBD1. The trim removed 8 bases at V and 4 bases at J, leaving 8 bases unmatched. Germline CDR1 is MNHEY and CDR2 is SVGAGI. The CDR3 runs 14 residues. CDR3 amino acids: CASGSKGQGYGYTF. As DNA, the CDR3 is TGTGCCAGCGGTTCCAAGGGACAGGGCTATGGCTACACCTTC.

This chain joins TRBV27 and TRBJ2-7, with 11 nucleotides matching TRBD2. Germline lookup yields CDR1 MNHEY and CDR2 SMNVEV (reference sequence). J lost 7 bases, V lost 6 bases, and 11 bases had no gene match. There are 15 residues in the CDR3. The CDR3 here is CASSRFSGGAGEQYF. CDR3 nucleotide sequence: TGTGCCAGCAGCCGCTTTAGCGGGGGGGCGGGGGAGCAGTACTTC.

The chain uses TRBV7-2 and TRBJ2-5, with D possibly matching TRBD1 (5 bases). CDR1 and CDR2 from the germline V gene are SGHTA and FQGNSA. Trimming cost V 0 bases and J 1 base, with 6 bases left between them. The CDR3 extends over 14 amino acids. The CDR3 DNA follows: TGTGCCAGCAGCTTAGCGACAGCCCAAGAGACCCAGTACTTC. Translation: CASSLATAQETQYF.

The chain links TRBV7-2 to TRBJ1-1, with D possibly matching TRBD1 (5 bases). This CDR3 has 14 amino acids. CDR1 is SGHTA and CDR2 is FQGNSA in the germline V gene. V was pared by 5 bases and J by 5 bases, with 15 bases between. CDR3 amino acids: CASSLLGGETEAFF. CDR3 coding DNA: TGTGCCAGCAGCCTCCTGGGGGGGGAGACTGAAGCTTTCTTT.

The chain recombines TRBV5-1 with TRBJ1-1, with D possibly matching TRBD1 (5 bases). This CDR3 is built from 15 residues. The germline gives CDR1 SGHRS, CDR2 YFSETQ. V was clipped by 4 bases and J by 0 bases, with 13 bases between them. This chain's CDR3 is CASSRLGGVNTEAFF. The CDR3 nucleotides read TGCGCCAGCAGCCGGTTGGGAGGGGTGAACACTGAAGCTTTCTTT.

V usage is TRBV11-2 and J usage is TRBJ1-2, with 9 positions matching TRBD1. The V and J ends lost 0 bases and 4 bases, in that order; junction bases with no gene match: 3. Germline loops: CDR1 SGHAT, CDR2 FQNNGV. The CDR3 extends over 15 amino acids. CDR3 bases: TGTGCCAGCAGCTTAGATAAGGACAGGGGCTATGGCTACACCTTC. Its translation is CASSLDKDRGYGYTF.

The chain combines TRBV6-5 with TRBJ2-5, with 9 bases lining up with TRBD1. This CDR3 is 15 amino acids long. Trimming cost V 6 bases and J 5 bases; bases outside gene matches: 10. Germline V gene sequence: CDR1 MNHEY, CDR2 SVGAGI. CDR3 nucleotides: TGTGCCAGCAGGTCAATACAGGGGGCACAGGAGACCCAGTACTTC. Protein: CASRSIQGAQETQYF.

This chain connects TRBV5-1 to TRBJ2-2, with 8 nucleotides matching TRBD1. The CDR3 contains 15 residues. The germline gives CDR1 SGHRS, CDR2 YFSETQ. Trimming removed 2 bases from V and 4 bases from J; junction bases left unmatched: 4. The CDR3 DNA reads TGCGCCAGCAGCTTCATAGGGACAGGCACCGGGGAGCTGTTTTTT. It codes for CASSFIGTGTGELFF.

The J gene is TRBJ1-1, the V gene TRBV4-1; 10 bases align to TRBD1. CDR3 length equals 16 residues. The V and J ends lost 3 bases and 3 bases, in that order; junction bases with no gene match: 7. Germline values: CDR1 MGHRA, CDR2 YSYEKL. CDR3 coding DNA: TGCGCCAGCAGCCAGACAGGGGGCAGGAAGGACACTGAAGCTTTCTTT. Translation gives CASSQTGGRKDTEAFF.

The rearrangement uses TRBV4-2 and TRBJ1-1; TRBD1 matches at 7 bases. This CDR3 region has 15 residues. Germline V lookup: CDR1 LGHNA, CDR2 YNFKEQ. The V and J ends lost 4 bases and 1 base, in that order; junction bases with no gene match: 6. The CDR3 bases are TGTGCCAGCAGCCCAACGGGACAGTCGAACACTGAAGCTTTCTTT. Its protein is CASSPTGQSNTEAFF.

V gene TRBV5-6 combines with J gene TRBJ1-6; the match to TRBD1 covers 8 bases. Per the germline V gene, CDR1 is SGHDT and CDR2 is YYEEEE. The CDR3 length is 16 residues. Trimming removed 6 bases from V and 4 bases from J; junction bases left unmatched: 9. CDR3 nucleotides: TGTGCCAGCACCAACGGACAGGGCTCGTATAATTCACCCCTCCACTTT. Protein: CASTNGQGSYNSPLHF.

As DNA, the CDR3 is TGTGCCAGCAGCTTGTACGACAGAAGTAACTATGGCTACACCTTC. This encodes CASSLYDRSNYGYTF. The rearrangement uses TRBV5-5 and TRBJ1-2, with D tentatively TRBD1 (5 bases). CDR3 length equals 15 residues. V was shortened by 1 base and J by 1 base, with 11 bases between the two germline ends. The germline V gene has CDR1 SGHKS and CDR2 YYEKEE (reference sequence). The variable domain in full, completed from reference TRBV5-5 and TRBJ1-2, reads DAGVTQSPTHLIKTRGQQVTLRCSPISGHKSVSWYQQVLGQGPQFIFQYYEKEERGRGNFPDRFSARQFPNYSSELNVNALLLGDSALYLCASSLYDRSNYGYTFGSGTRLTVV.

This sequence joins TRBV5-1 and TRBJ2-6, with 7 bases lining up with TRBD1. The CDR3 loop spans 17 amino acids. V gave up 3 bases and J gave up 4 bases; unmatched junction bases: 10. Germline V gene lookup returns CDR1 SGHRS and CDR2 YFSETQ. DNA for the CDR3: TGCGCCAGCAGCTCCGAGACAGGGCTCCCCGGGGCCAACGTCCTGACTTTC. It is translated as CASSSETGLPGANVLTF.

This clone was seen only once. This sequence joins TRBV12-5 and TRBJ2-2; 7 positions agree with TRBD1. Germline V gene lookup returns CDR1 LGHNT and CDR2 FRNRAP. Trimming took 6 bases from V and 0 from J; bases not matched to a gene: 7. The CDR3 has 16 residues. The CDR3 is CASGGTGTANTGELFF. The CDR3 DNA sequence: TGTGCTAGTGGCGGAACCGGGACAGCGAACACCGGGGAGCTGTTTTTT.

DNA for the CDR3: TGCAGTGCTAGAGATGGGGGGGAAGCTTTCTTT. It translates to CSARDGGEAFF. The rearrangement joins TRBV20-1 to TRBJ1-1, with D possibly being TRBD1 (5 bases). Germline CDR1 is DFQATT and CDR2 is SNEGSKA (reference sequence). The germline V and J ends were trimmed by 0 bases and 8 bases, with 7 bases remaining between them. CDR3 size: 11 residues.

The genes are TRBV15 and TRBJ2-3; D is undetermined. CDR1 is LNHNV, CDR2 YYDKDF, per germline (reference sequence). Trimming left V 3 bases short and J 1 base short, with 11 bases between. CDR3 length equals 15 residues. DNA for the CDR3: TGTGCCACCAGCAGCCTCACACCTGGCACAGATACGCAGTATTTT. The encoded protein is CATSSLTPGTDTQYF.

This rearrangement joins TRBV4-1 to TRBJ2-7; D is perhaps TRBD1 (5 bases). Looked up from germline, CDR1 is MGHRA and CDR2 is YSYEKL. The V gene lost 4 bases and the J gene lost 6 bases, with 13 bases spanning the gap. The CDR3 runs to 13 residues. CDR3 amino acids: CASSLPQGSEQYF. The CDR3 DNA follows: TGCGCCAGCAGCCTCCCCCAGGGTTCCGAGCAGTACTTC.

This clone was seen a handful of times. CDR3 in amino acids: CASSTVNQETQYF. The CDR3 nucleotides read TGTGCCAGCAGTACGGTTAACCAAGAGACCCAGTACTTC. The chain couples TRBV27 to TRBJ2-5; no reliable D call. The CDR3 has 13 residues. The V end lost 5 bases, the J end lost 0 bases, and 7 bases lay between the germline ends. Germline-derived CDR1 and CDR2 are MNHEY and SMNVEV (reference sequence).

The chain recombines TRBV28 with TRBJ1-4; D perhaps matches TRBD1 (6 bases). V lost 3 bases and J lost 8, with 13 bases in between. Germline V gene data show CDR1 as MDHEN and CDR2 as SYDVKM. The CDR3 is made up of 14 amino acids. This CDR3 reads CASSFGGLVEKLFF. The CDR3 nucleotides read TGTGCCAGCAGTTTCGGGGGGCTTGTCGAAAAACTGTTTTTT.

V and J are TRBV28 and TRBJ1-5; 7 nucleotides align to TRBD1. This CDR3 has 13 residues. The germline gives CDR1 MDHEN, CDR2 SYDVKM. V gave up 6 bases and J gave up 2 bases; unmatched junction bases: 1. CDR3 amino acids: CASRGGGNQPQHF. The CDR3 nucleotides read TGTGCCAGCAGAGGGGGCGGCAATCAGCCCCAGCATTTT. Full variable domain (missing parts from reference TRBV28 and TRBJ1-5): DVKVTQSSRYLVKRTGEKVFLECVQDMDHENMFWYRQDPGLGLRLIYFSYDVKMKEKGDIPEGYSVSREKKERFSLILESASTNQTSMYLCASRGGGNQPQHFGDGTRLSIL.

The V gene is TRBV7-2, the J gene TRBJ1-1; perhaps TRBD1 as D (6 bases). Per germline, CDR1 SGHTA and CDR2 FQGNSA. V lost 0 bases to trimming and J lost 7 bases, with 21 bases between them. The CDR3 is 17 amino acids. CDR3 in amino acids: CASSLAGVGGPGIEAFF. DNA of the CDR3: TGTGCCAGCAGCTTAGCGGGGGTCGGGGGGCCGGGGATTGAAGCTTTCTTT.

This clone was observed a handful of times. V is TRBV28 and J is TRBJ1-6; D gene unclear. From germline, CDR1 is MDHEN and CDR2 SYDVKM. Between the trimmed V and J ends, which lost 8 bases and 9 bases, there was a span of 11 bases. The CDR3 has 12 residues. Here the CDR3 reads CASRSVSSPLHF. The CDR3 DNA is TGTGCCAGCCGATCTGTGAGTTCACCCCTCCACTTT.